Listed below are T cell receptor beta chains from one sample, sequenced in a study of blood T cell repertoires in COVID-19. The method was immunoSEQ multiplex PCR; TCRdb's version includes in-frame clones alone and lacks a portion of them. The sample has 200,000 or so clones; 80% to 85% are singletons. The sample consisted of PBMCs or T cells enriched from blood (not recorded which). Source of these receptors: a man in his forties who had recovered from COVID-19. Both conserved end residues are part of each CDR3. A D gene is named only where the DNA matches it firmly. The size of a clone is reported for some rows only, either as once, few or many, or as a class for expanded clones.

j_gene | d_gene | abundance | v_gene | CDR3aa | CDR3nt
TRBJ2-7 | TRBD1 | . | TRBV19 | CASSIAWSETGAYEQYF | TGTGCCAGTAGTATAGCTTGGAGCGAGACAGGGGCCTACGAGCAGTACTTC
TRBJ1-3 | . | . | TRBV5-1 | CASSLEAGRGNTIYF | TGCGCCAGCAGCTTGGAGGCCGGGAGGGGAAACACCATATATTTT
TRBJ2-5 | TRBD2 | . | TRBV29-1 | CSVAIAGGQETQYF | TGCAGCGTCGCCATAGCGGGGGGGCAAGAGACCCAGTACTTC
TRBJ2-1 | TRBD2 | . | TRBV19 | CASSSHSGGNEQFF | TGTGCCAGTAGTTCTCACTCGGGGGGAAATGAGCAGTTCTTC
TRBJ1-2 | . | . | TRBV7-8 | CASSLNRVDYKGYTF | TGTGCCAGCAGCTTGAACAGGGTCGACTATAAGGGCTACACCTTC
TRBJ2-3 | TRBD2 | . | TRBV7-6 | CASSRNPSGASTDTQYF | TGTGCCAGCAGCCGCAACCCGAGCGGGGCGAGCACAGATACGCAGTATTTT
TRBJ1-2 | TRBD1 | . | TRBV29-1 | CSVDRQGAKSNYGYTF | TGCAGCGTTGACCGACAGGGGGCGAAATCTAACTATGGCTACACCTTC
TRBJ2-5 | . | . | TRBV5-1 | CASSPVTGEKETQYF | TGCGCCAGCAGTCCTGTAACAGGAGAAAAAGAGACCCAGTACTTC
TRBJ1-4 | . | . | TRBV5-6 | CASSLFGANEKLFF | TGTGCCAGCAGCTTGTTCGGAGCGAATGAAAAACTGTTTTTT
TRBJ1-2 | . | . | TRBV10-3 | CAISDDGTSNYGYTF | TGTGCCATCAGTGATGATGGGACAAGTAACTATGGCTACACCTTC
TRBJ1-2 | . | few | TRBV5-8 | CASSSNTRFNYGYTF | TGTGCCAGCAGCTCCAACACCAGATTTAACTATGGCTACACCTTC
TRBJ1-1 | . | . | TRBV5-1 | CASSVTGATEAFF | TGCGCCAGCAGCGTGACAGGTGCCACTGAAGCTTTCTTT
TRBJ1-5 | . | . | TRBV4-1 | CASSRSYSNQPQHF | TGCGCCTCATCCAGGTCCTATAGCAATCAGCCCCAGCATTTT
TRBJ1-6 | . | . | TRBV6-5 | CASSYARENSPLHF | TGTGCCAGCAGTTACGCGCGCGAAAATTCACCCCTCCACTTT
TRBJ1-2 | . | few | TRBV7-9 | CASSLGQGEYGYTF | TGTGCCAGCAGCTTGGGTCAAGGGGAATATGGCTACACCTTC
TRBJ1-1 | TRBD1 | . | TRBV19 | CASSPRGVNTEAFF | TGTGCCAGTAGCCCCAGGGGGGTAAACACTGAAGCTTTCTTT
TRBJ2-5 | . | . | TRBV30 | CAWSEVQAQYF | TGTGCCTGGAGTGAAGTCCAGGCCCAGTACTTC
TRBJ2-7 | . | . | TRBV27 | CASSLSVGGTDEQYF | TGTGCCAGCAGTTTATCGGTGGGGGGAACGGACGAGCAGTACTTC
TRBJ2-3 | TRBD2 | . | TRBV4-3 | CASSQEAGMSTDTQYF | TGCGCCAGCAGCCAAGAAGCGGGGATGAGCACAGATACGCAGTATTTT
TRBJ1-3 | . | . | TRBV2 | CASSLQGSGNTIYF | TGTGCCAGCAGTCTACAGGGCTCTGGAAACACCATATATTTT
TRBJ2-1 | . | . | TRBV5-1 | CASSLRDTSGNEQFF | TGCGCCAGCAGCCTTCGGGACACCTCTGGGAATGAGCAGTTCTTC
TRBJ2-5 | . | . | TRBV7-2 | CASSLFVAETQYF | TGTGCCAGCAGCTTATTTGTAGCAGAGACCCAGTACTTC
TRBJ1-1 | . | . | TRBV18 | CASSPGGRVNTEAFF | TGTGCCAGCTCACCAGGAGGACGGGTTAACACTGAAGCTTTCTTT
TRBJ2-7 | . | . | TRBV10-3 | CAISPGLTDYEQYF | TGTGCCATCAGCCCGGGACTTACCGACTACGAGCAGTACTTC
TRBJ1-2 | TRBD1 | . | TRBV19 | CASSLPNRGGYTF | TGTGCCAGTAGTTTACCTAACAGGGGTGGCTACACCTTC
TRBJ1-2 | . | . | TRBV27 | CASRALGGDGYTF | TGTGCCAGCAGGGCTCTGGGGGGTGATGGCTACACCTTC
TRBJ1-1 | . | . | TRBV28 | CASRPLGPLNTEAFF | TGTGCCAGCAGGCCGTTGGGGCCTTTGAACACTGAAGCTTTCTTT
TRBJ1-3 | . | . | TRBV9 | CASSVETVESGNTIYF | TGTGCCAGCAGCGTAGAAACAGTAGAATCTGGAAACACCATATATTTT
TRBJ2-7 | . | once | TRBV30 | CAWSVAQGWYEQYF | TGTGCCTGGAGTGTTGCGCAGGGGTGGTACGAGCAGTACTTC
TRBJ2-1 | TRBD2 | . | TRBV5-1 | CASSFSSSGGADEQFF | TGCGCCAGCAGCTTTTCTTCTAGCGGGGGGGCCGATGAGCAGTTCTTC
TRBJ1-5 | . | . | TRBV7-2 | CASSLSDKNQPQHF | TGTGCCAGCAGCTTATCCGACAAAAATCAGCCCCAGCATTTT
TRBJ1-1 | . | . | TRBV5-5 | CASSWGHGGGTEAFF | TGTGCCAGCAGCTGGGGGCATGGGGGTGGCACTGAAGCTTTCTTT
TRBJ1-1 | . | once | TRBV5-1 | CASSRERIGETMNTEAFF | TGCGCCAGCAGCCGGGAAAGAATCGGGGAAACCATGAACACTGAAGCTTTCTTT
TRBJ2-6 | TRBD1 | many | TRBV5-4 | CASSLVGQGTDGANVLTF | TGTGCCAGCAGCTTGGTGGGACAGGGGACAGATGGGGCCAACGTCCTGACTTTC
TRBJ2-1 | TRBD2 | once | TRBV5-1 | CASSKGGLAENEQFF | TGCGCCAGCTCGAAGGGAGGACTAGCGGAAAATGAGCAGTTCTTC
TRBJ1-3 | . | . | TRBV6-2/TRBV6-3 | CASSRRDIRSGNTIYF | TGTGCCAGCAGTCGCCGGGACATTCGGTCTGGAAACACCATATATTTT
TRBJ1-5 | TRBD1 | . | TRBV19 | CASSIRDRGLDQPQHF | TGTGCCAGTAGTATCCGGGACAGGGGGCTTGATCAGCCCCAGCATTTT
TRBJ1-2 | . | few | TRBV29-1 | CSVKGLHGYTF | TGCAGCGTTAAGGGACTTCATGGCTACACCTTC
TRBJ1-1 | . | . | TRBV30 | CAWSVRRGWGVDGTEAFF | TGTGCCTGGAGTGTACGTAGGGGATGGGGGGTTGACGGAACTGAAGCTTTCTTT
TRBJ2-1 | . | . | TRBV7-2 | CASSQTTVHNEQFF | TGTGCCAGCAGTCAAACGACAGTGCACAATGAGCAGTTCTTC
TRBJ2-7 | TRBD2 | . | TRBV5-1 | CASSSGTSGGTYEQYF | TGCGCCAGCAGCTCAGGGACTAGCGGGGGGACCTACGAGCAGTACTTC
TRBJ1-2 | . | . | TRBV6-5 | CASSLRAGFSGYTF | TGTGCCAGCAGTTTACGGGCAGGGTTTAGCGGCTACACCTTC
TRBJ2-1 | TRBD1 | . | TRBV7-3 | CASSLYPGQGFDEQFF | TGTGCCAGCAGCTTATACCCAGGACAGGGGTTCGATGAGCAGTTCTTC
TRBJ2-7 | TRBD2 | . | TRBV7-2 | CASSSRSRGGKFLYEQYF | TGTGCCAGCAGCTCCAGAAGCCGGGGGGGCAAATTCCTCTACGAGCAGTACTTC
TRBJ1-1 | . | . | TRBV9 | CASGGTSAFF | TGTGCCAGCGGAGGCACGTCCGCTTTCTTT
TRBJ2-4 | . | . | TRBV4-1 | CASSQEPGRAKNIQYF | TGCGCCAGCAGCCAAGAGCCGGGAAGGGCCAAAAACATTCAGTACTTC
TRBJ1-4 | TRBD1 | . | TRBV30 | CAWETGGEKLFF | TGTGCCTGGGAAACAGGGGGAGAAAAACTGTTTTTT
TRBJ1-4 | TRBD1 | . | TRBV18 | CASSPLGQGDEKLFF | TGTGCCAGCTCACCACTGGGACAGGGGGACGAAAAACTGTTTTTT
TRBJ2-2 | TRBD1 | . | TRBV5-1 | CASSPDNRGTGELFF | TGCGCCAGCAGCCCAGACAACAGGGGCACCGGGGAGCTGTTTTTT
TRBJ1-1 | TRBD1 | . | TRBV10-1 | CASTRTGNTEAFF | TGCGCCAGCACAAGGACAGGGAACACTGAAGCTTTCTTT